This T cell receptor (beta chain) was captured by sequencing in a study of monozygotic twins with inflammatory bowel disease. General study results and limits: Evidence did not back any single strong signal or clonotype linked to IBD. T cell subtypes were not distinguishable in this analysis.

From germline, CDR1 is SGHKS and CDR2 YYEKEE (reference sequence). The CDR3 is 17 residues long. Eight reactions per sample, run separately, yielded cDNA. TCRdb reprocessed the 5' RACE reads; each CDR3 protein has one entry and no DNA is given. The table lists roughly 330,000 distinct CDR3 sequences. As to this clonotype: What it recognizes is unknown.

The TCR originated in a human donor with ulcerative colitis or Crohn's disease, or a healthy co-twin of an affected twin (not recorded which). This sequence joins TRBV5-5 and TRBJ2-3; the TCRdb D gene call, TRBD2, has no DNA to confirm it. The material sequenced was blood. The CDR3 loop is CASSERDPSGRIDTQYF.